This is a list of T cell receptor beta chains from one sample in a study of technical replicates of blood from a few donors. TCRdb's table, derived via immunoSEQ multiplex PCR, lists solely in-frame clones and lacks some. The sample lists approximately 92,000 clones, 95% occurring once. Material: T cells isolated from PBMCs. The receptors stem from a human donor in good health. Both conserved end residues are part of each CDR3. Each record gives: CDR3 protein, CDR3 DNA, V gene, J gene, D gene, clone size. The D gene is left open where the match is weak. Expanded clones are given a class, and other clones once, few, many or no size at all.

cdr3_aa: CATSRVDFTDTQYF; cdr3_nt: TGTGCCACCAGCAGAGTCGACTTCACTGATACGCAGTATTTT; v_call: TRBV15; j_call: TRBJ2-3; d_call: NA; clone_size: NA
cdr3_aa: CASSQLAGGTLTYNEQFF; cdr3_nt: TGTGCCAGCAGCCAACTAGCGGGAGGGACCTTAACCTACAATGAGCAGTTCTTC; v_call: TRBV14; j_call: TRBJ2-1; d_call: TRBD2; clone_size: NA
cdr3_aa: CASGIRTGVPEQYF; cdr3_nt: TGTGCCAGCGGGATCCGGACAGGGGTTCCCGAGCAGTACTTC; v_call: TRBV2; j_call: TRBJ2-7; d_call: TRBD1; clone_size: NA
cdr3_aa: CASSQEAGAPLNSPLHF; cdr3_nt: TGCGCCAGCAGCCAAGAGGCAGGGGCTCCATTAAATTCACCCCTCCACTTT; v_call: TRBV4-1; j_call: TRBJ1-6; d_call: NA; clone_size: NA
cdr3_aa: CASTLWARGTGELFF; cdr3_nt: TGTGCCAGTACGCTTTGGGCTCGGGGGACCGGGGAGCTGTTTTTT; v_call: TRBV19; j_call: TRBJ2-2; d_call: NA; clone_size: NA
cdr3_aa: CASSRQGAQSYEQYF; cdr3_nt: TGTGCCAGCAGCCGACAGGGGGCGCAGTCCTACGAGCAGTACTTC; v_call: TRBV5-6; j_call: TRBJ2-7; d_call: TRBD1; clone_size: NA
cdr3_aa: CATSRLASVISGNTIYF; cdr3_nt: TGTGCCACCAGCAGACTCGCCTCAGTTATCTCTGGAAACACCATATATTTT; v_call: TRBV15; j_call: TRBJ1-3; d_call: NA; clone_size: NA
cdr3_aa: CASSLDEGASTDTQYF; cdr3_nt: TGCGCCAGCAGCTTAGACGAGGGGGCGTCCACAGATACGCAGTATTTT; v_call: TRBV5-1; j_call: TRBJ2-3; d_call: TRBD1; clone_size: NA
cdr3_aa: CASMGGLAGETQYF; cdr3_nt: TGCGCCAGCATGGGGGGACTAGCGGGAGAGACCCAGTACTTC; v_call: TRBV4-1; j_call: TRBJ2-5; d_call: TRBD2; clone_size: NA
cdr3_aa: CASSWTGNEQFF; cdr3_nt: TGTGCCAGCAGCTGGACAGGAAACGAGCAGTTCTTC; v_call: TRBV5-6; j_call: TRBJ2-1; d_call: TRBD1; clone_size: NA
cdr3_aa: CASSSANPPRTPLHF; cdr3_nt: TGTGCCAGCAGCTCCGCCAACCCACCCAGAACACCCCTCCACTTT; v_call: TRBV5-4; j_call: TRBJ1-6; d_call: NA; clone_size: NA
cdr3_aa: CASSQDLGTVINEQFF; cdr3_nt: TGTGCCAGCAGCCAAGATCTTGGGACAGTCATAAATGAGCAGTTCTTC; v_call: TRBV14; j_call: TRBJ2-1; d_call: TRBD1; clone_size: NA
cdr3_aa: CASSGTTYGYTF; cdr3_nt: TGTGCCAGCAGCGGGACAACTTATGGCTACACCTTC; v_call: TRBV6-6; j_call: TRBJ1-2; d_call: NA; clone_size: NA
cdr3_aa: CAKDRDRHNFLYEQYF; cdr3_nt: TGTGCCAAAGACCGGGACAGGCACAATTTTCTCTACGAGCAGTACTTC; v_call: TRBV19; j_call: TRBJ2-7; d_call: TRBD1; clone_size: NA
cdr3_aa: CASRTGGPEAFF; cdr3_nt: TGTGCCAGCAGAACAGGGGGCCCTGAAGCTTTCTTT; v_call: TRBV6-5; j_call: TRBJ1-1; d_call: TRBD1; clone_size: NA
cdr3_aa: CASSADRNYEQYF; cdr3_nt: TGTGCCAGCAGTGCGGACAGAAACTACGAGCAGTACTTC; v_call: TRBV28; j_call: TRBJ2-7; d_call: NA; clone_size: NA
cdr3_aa: CASKQDWGNDNEQFF; cdr3_nt: TGTGCCAGCAAACAAGATTGGGGCAACGACAATGAGCAGTTCTTC; v_call: TRBV5-4; j_call: TRBJ2-1; d_call: NA; clone_size: NA
cdr3_aa: CASSPIGGDNYNEQFF; cdr3_nt: TGTGCCAGCAGCCCCATCGGGGGGGATAATTACAATGAGCAGTTCTTC; v_call: TRBV14; j_call: TRBJ2-1; d_call: TRBD2; clone_size: NA
cdr3_aa: CASSLGLAGGGEQYF; cdr3_nt: TGTGCCAGCAGCCTAGGACTAGCGGGAGGAGGCGAGCAGTACTTC; v_call: TRBV11-2; j_call: TRBJ2-7; d_call: TRBD2; clone_size: NA
cdr3_aa: CASSLNLMTGATEAFF; cdr3_nt: TGCGCCAGCAGCTTGAATCTTATGACAGGGGCCACTGAAGCTTTCTTT; v_call: TRBV5-1; j_call: TRBJ1-1; d_call: TRBD1; clone_size: NA
cdr3_aa: CASRRQGWGTDTQYF; cdr3_nt: TGTGCCAGTAGACGACAGGGTTGGGGCACAGATACGCAGTATTTT; v_call: TRBV19; j_call: TRBJ2-3; d_call: TRBD1; clone_size: NA
cdr3_aa: CASSLSGAAQPQHF; cdr3_nt: TGCGCCAGCAGCTTATCAGGGGCGGCTCAGCCCCAGCATTTT; v_call: TRBV5-1; j_call: TRBJ1-5; d_call: NA; clone_size: NA
cdr3_aa: CASSLSSGGTETQYF; cdr3_nt: TGTGCCAGCAGCCTCTCCTCCGGTGGTACAGAGACCCAGTACTTC; v_call: TRBV7-3; j_call: TRBJ2-5; d_call: NA; clone_size: NA
cdr3_aa: CASSSGGFYGYTF; cdr3_nt: TGTGCCAGCAGCTCTGGGGGGTTCTATGGCTACACCTTC; v_call: TRBV7-8; j_call: TRBJ1-2; d_call: NA; clone_size: NA
cdr3_aa: CASSRQGNTEAFF; cdr3_nt: TGCGCCAGCAGCCGACAGGGGAACACTGAAGCTTTCTTT; v_call: TRBV4-1; j_call: TRBJ1-1; d_call: TRBD1; clone_size: NA
cdr3_aa: CASRNTGVVDEQFF; cdr3_nt: TGTGCCAGCAGGAATACAGGGGTTGTCGATGAGCAGTTCTTC; v_call: TRBV5-4; j_call: TRBJ2-1; d_call: TRBD1; clone_size: NA
cdr3_aa: CASSSRQAYEQYF; cdr3_nt: TGTGCCAGCAGCTCCCGACAGGCCTACGAGCAGTACTTC; v_call: TRBV4-2; j_call: TRBJ2-7; d_call: NA; clone_size: NA
cdr3_aa: CASSIQETQYF; cdr3_nt: TGTGCCAGTAGTATTCAGGAGACCCAGTACTTC; v_call: TRBV19; j_call: TRBJ2-5; d_call: NA; clone_size: NA
cdr3_aa: CATSSPTGITQPQHF; cdr3_nt: TGTGCCACCAGCAGTCCGACAGGGATCACCCAGCCCCAGCATTTT; v_call: TRBV15; j_call: TRBJ1-5; d_call: TRBD1; clone_size: NA
cdr3_aa: CASIPGGQNTEAFF; cdr3_nt: TGTGCCAGCATCCCGGGGGGGCAGAACACTGAAGCTTTCTTT; v_call: TRBV6-5; j_call: TRBJ1-1; d_call: NA; clone_size: NA
cdr3_aa: CASSRLQGSGYTF; cdr3_nt: TGTGCCAGCAGCCGACTTCAGGGTAGCGGCTACACCTTC; v_call: TRBV14; j_call: TRBJ1-2; d_call: NA; clone_size: NA
cdr3_aa: CAISESVQGGGYTF; cdr3_nt: TGTGCCATCAGTGAGTCCGTGCAGGGAGGGGGCTACACCTTC; v_call: TRBV10-3; j_call: TRBJ1-2; d_call: NA; clone_size: NA
cdr3_aa: CASSLSLAAYNEQFF; cdr3_nt: TGTGCCAGCAGCTTAAGCCTAGCGGCATACAATGAGCAGTTCTTC; v_call: TRBV7-9; j_call: TRBJ2-1; d_call: TRBD2; clone_size: once
cdr3_aa: CASRAGTGGYEQYF; cdr3_nt: TGCGCCAGCAGGGCCGGGACAGGGGGTTACGAGCAGTACTTC; v_call: TRBV10-2; j_call: TRBJ2-7; d_call: TRBD1; clone_size: NA
cdr3_aa: CASSLRGRLAGGKEQFF; cdr3_nt: TGTGCCAGCAGTTTGAGGGGGAGACTAGCGGGAGGGAAGGAGCAGTTCTTC; v_call: TRBV28; j_call: TRBJ2-1; d_call: TRBD2; clone_size: NA
cdr3_aa: CATSRVLAETSYEQYF; cdr3_nt: TGTGCCACCAGCAGAGTACTAGCGGAGACAAGTTACGAGCAGTACTTC; v_call: TRBV15; j_call: TRBJ2-7; d_call: TRBD2; clone_size: once
cdr3_aa: CSAGGFMDTEAFF; cdr3_nt: TGCAGCGCTGGGGGGTTCATGGACACTGAAGCTTTCTTT; v_call: TRBV29-1; j_call: TRBJ1-1; d_call: NA; clone_size: few
cdr3_aa: CASSLKVGRLAGSYEQYF; cdr3_nt: TGTGCCAGCAGCTTGAAGGTGGGCCGACTAGCGGGGTCCTACGAGCAGTACTTC; v_call: TRBV5-4; j_call: TRBJ2-7; d_call: TRBD2; clone_size: NA
cdr3_aa: CASRKRGWTYEQYF; cdr3_nt: TGTGCCAGTCGAAAGCGGGGGTGGACCTACGAGCAGTACTTC; v_call: TRBV6-5; j_call: TRBJ2-7; d_call: TRBD2; clone_size: NA
cdr3_aa: CASGHHSGGAYNEQFF; cdr3_nt: TGTGCCAGTGGACACCATAGCGGGGGGGCCTACAATGAGCAGTTCTTC; v_call: TRBV19; j_call: TRBJ2-1; d_call: TRBD2; clone_size: NA
cdr3_aa: CASSSKTNMGQGVYGYTF; cdr3_nt: TGCGCCAGCAGCTCGAAAACGAACATGGGGCAGGGGGTCTATGGCTACACCTTC; v_call: TRBV5-1; j_call: TRBJ1-2; d_call: TRBD1; clone_size: NA
cdr3_aa: CASSLAQSGNTIYF; cdr3_nt: TGTGCCAGCAGCTTAGCCCAGTCTGGAAACACCATATATTTT; v_call: TRBV11-3; j_call: TRBJ1-3; d_call: NA; clone_size: NA